What follows are 7 T cell receptor beta chains derived from one specimen sequenced in a study of identical twins' blood T cells. TCRdb re-derived calls from the 5' RACE reads in MiXCR, one entry per CDR3 protein. The repertoire holds roughly 380,000 distinct CDR3 sequences, with about 28% as singletons. Sequenced: PBMCs. The receptors were gathered from a woman aged 18-49 years in good health.

This clonotype was seen a few times. The chain is built from TRBV5-1 and TRBJ2-1, with 12 bases matching TRBD2. Trimming cost V 7 bases and J 1 base; bases outside gene matches: 12. The CDR3 runs 18 residues. The germline V gene encodes CDR1 SGHRS and CDR2 YFSETQ. The CDR3 reads CASSRLAGVSQSYNEQFF. CDR3 DNA sequence: TGCGCCAGCTCGAGACTAGCGGGAGTATCTCAGTCCTACAATGAGCAGTTCTTC.

On this clonotype itself: An end of the junction differs from the germline gene, which may be a read error. The chain is built from TRBV20-1 and TRBJ1-2; D gene unclear. This CDR3 has 12 amino acids. Germline CDR1 and CDR2: DFQATT and SNEGSKA (reference sequence). The CDR3 DNA sequence: TGCAGTGCTTGGGATCTGAACTATGGCTACATCTTC. This sequence encodes CSAWDLNYGYIF.

The V call is TRBV20-1, the J call TRBJ2-3; D may be TRBD1 or TRBD2 (5 bases each). CDR1 and CDR2 from the germline V gene are DFQATT and SNEGSKA (reference sequence). The CDR3 spans 16 residues. The germline V and J ends were trimmed by 1 base and 2 bases, with 16 bases remaining between them. CDR3 coding DNA: TGCAGTGCTAGAGTTGGGGGACCCGGGATCACAGATACGCAGTATTTT. Translation: CSARVGGPGITDTQYF.

This chain links TRBV25-1 with TRBJ1-2; D gene uncertain. CDR1 and CDR2 from the germline V gene are MGHDK and SYGVNS. The CDR3 is 12 residues long. The V end was cut by 7 bases, the J end by 7 bases, with 13 bases between. This chain's CDR3 is CASNWRGCGYTF. CDR3 in DNA: TGTGCCAGCAACTGGCGGGGATGTGGCTACACCTTC.

This clonotype was picked up a small number of times. The CDR3 region is CASSKGLSQDTQYF. In nucleotides, the CDR3 is TGTGCCAGCAGCAAGGGACTCTCCCAGGATACGCAGTATTTT. The chain employs TRBV7-3 and TRBJ2-3; D might be TRBD2 (6 bases). The germline V and J ends were trimmed by 5 bases and 6 bases, with 15 bases remaining between them. The CDR3 runs 14 residues. CDR1 is SGHTA, CDR2 FQGTGA, per germline.

This sequence joins TRBV9 and TRBJ2-6; D possibly corresponds to TRBD1 (5 bases). This CDR3 has 17 residues. Trimming took off 4 bases at V and 0 bases at J, with 14 bases between the two ends. Germline assignment: CDR1 SGDLS and CDR2 YYNGEE. DNA of the CDR3: TGTGCCAGCAGCATCTCGACAGAAAACTCTGGGGCCAACGTCCTGACTTTC. Its protein product is CASSISTENSGANVLTF. The full variable domain, completed using reference TRBV9 and TRBJ2-6, is DSGVTQTPKHLITATGQRVTLRCSPRSGDLSVYWYQQSLDQGLQFLIQYYNGEERAKGNILERFSAQQFPDLHSELNLSSLELGDSALYFCASSISTENSGANVLTFGAGSRLTVL.

Only one count was recorded for this clonotype. A clone one base away is much larger, so this may be a read error. The chain couples TRBV20-1 to TRBJ2-3; perhaps TRBD2 as D (6 bases). Germline V lookup: CDR1 DFQATT, CDR2 SNEGSKA (reference sequence). V was clipped by 5 bases and J by 2 bases, with 26 bases between them. The CDR3 length is 18 residues. The CDR3: CSALPHWRRGIPTDTQYF. Here the CDR3 DNA reads TGCAGTGCTCTCCCCCACTGGAGGCGGGGTATTCCCACAGATACGCAGTATTTT.